This T cell receptor beta chain was profiled in a study of T cells in women clearing cervical HPV infection. Findings and limits, study-wide: Unknown T-cell numbers per sample may underlie the richness differences. Timing of associations relative to infection is unclear; T-cell subsets were not isolated. A classifier using richness and V gene abundances reached an AUC of nearly 0.85.

On this clone itself: Its antigen is not known.

immunoSEQ multiplex PCR used an average of about 1,200 ng genomic DNA. Produced via immunoSEQ multiplex PCR; TCRdb's table is partial and in-frame only. The sample data list about 32,000 clones. Sequenced input: blood buffy coat. This sequence originates from a woman aged 18 to 75 with a cervical HPV16 infection that either progressed to CIN3+ or cleared (not recorded which).

The sequenced part of the CDR3 DNA is TGTGCCAGCTCACCCGTACCCGGATCGGGGAACACTGAA. Amino acid sequence: CASSPVPGSGNTE. The entire CDR3 reads CASSPVPGSGNTEAFF. The V gene is TRBV18, the J gene TRBJ1-1; D call uncertain. The CDR3 end falls 3 residues outside the read, so it is completed with the germline J gene. V was shortened by 3 bases and J by 1 base, with 15 bases between the two germline ends. Germline V gene sequence: CDR1 KGHSH, CDR2 LQKENI. CDR3 length equals 16 residues.